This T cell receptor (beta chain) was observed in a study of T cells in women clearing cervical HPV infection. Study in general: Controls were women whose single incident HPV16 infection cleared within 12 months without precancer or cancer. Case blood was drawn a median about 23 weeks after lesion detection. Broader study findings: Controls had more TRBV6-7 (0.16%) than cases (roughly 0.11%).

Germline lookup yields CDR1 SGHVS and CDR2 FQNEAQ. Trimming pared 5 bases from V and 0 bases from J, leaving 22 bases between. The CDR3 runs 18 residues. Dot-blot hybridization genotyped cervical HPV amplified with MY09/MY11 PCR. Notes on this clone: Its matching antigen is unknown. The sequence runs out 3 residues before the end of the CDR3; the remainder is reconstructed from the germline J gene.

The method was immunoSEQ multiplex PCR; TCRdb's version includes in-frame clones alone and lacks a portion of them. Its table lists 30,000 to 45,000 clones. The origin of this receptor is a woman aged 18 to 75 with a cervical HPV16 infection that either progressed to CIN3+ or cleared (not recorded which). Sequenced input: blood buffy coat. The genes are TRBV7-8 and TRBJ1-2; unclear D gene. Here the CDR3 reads CASSPTRLRGRTNYGYTF. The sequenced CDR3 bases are TGTGCCAGCAGCCCCACACGCTTAAGAGGCAGAACTAACTATGGC.